This T cell receptor (beta chain) was observed in a study of beta chain features in type 1 diabetes. Whole-study context: The examined sorted cells totaled under 120 million across samples.

This clone was picked up a small number of times. Sequencing targeted expressed TCRB transcripts, as all isolated RNA had been reverse transcribed. TCRdb's table, derived via immunoSEQ multiplex PCR, lists solely in-frame clones and lacks some. Here the sample spans some 500,000 clones, about an eighth being singletons. Germline V lookup: CDR1 SGHRS, CDR2 YFSETQ. Trimming took off 4 bases at V and 0 bases at J, with 11 bases between the two ends. The CDR3 totals 15 residues. The receptor was isolated from a woman in her late teens or twenties in good health. Material for sequencing was naive CD4+ T cells from blood. This rearrangement joins TRBV5-1 to TRBJ2-1; no clear D gene. As DNA, the CDR3 is TGCGCCAGCAGCGTGACGGATAGCTCCTACAATGAGCAGTTCTTC. Encoded protein: CASSVTDSSYNEQFF.